The T cell receptor (beta chain) described here comes from a study of control samples from healthy donors and cancer patients. The protocol was immunoSEQ multiplex PCR, while the TCRdb copy is restricted to in-frame clones and leaves out a portion. This sample has tens of thousands of clones, with 85% to 90% found just once. The germline gives CDR1 SGHAT, CDR2 FQNNGV. This CDR3 spans 13 amino acids. The germline V and J ends were trimmed by 1 base and 2 bases, with 5 bases remaining between them. The TCR comes from a woman aged 55-75 years in good health. Source material: blood. This chain connects TRBV11-2 to TRBJ1-2; no clear D. As DNA, the CDR3 is TGTGCCAGCAGCTTAGGGCCGAACTATGGCTACACCTTC. It encodes CASSLGPNYGYTF.